Sequencing of this T cell receptor (beta chain) was carried out in a study of Graves' ophthalmopathy and Graves' hyperthyroidism (dated by TCRdb to the late 2010s). Study-wide context: Peripheral blood was collected at initial diagnosis, before any treatment. Following sampling, methimazole starting at 30 mg daily was administered to hyperthyroidism patients, and high-dose intravenous methylprednisolone was administered to ophthalmopathy patients. In total, 135 blood samples were TCR-sequenced: 43 ophthalmopathy, some 80 hyperthyroidism and approximately 17 hyperthyroidism-to-ophthalmopathy patients. The roughly 91 discovery patients were randomly divided into training and test sets at a 7:3 ratio. An independent validation cohort was composed of around 19 hyperthyroidism patients and 17 patients who later progressed from hyperthyroidism to ophthalmopathy. To explore V-J signatures that distinguish ophthalmopathy from hyperthyroidism, a discovery set of 100 patients was enrolled, made up of around 40 with ophthalmopathy and fewer than 60 with stable hyperthyroidism. In several hyperthyroidism patients, the T-cell repertoires found in thyroid tissue were compared with those found in blood. To tell Graves' ophthalmopathy apart from Graves' hyperthyroidism, and to predict which patients would progress to ophthalmopathy, the study relied on TCR beta repertoire signatures.

Points the paper makes about the study in general: In validation, the model predicted ophthalmopathy progression with 55% to 71% sensitivity and 72.22% specificity; roughly eleven predicted patients were CT-confirmed with GO in a median of approximately 6.5 months. Most expanded thyroid clonotypes with a frequency above 0.001 also appeared in blood, which suggests that blood repertoires may reflect the immune response in the thyroid. In cross-validation, the 13-signature model distinguished ophthalmopathy from stable hyperthyroidism with approximately 88% sensitivity and almost 83% specificity, and in the test set the corresponding values were roughly 80% and 76%. No statistical method was used to predetermine the sample size, and group allocation was not hidden from the investigators.

Hyperthyroidism was considered stable if no progression to ophthalmopathy occurred within 18 months of follow-up. Patients with hyperthyroidism were aged 18 to 65 years, had been newly diagnosed, and had a disease duration of less than 2 months. Patients were excluded if they had other autoimmune diseases, uncontrolled infections, pregnancy or lactation. Clinical symptoms, serum thyroxine, TRAb, thyroid ultrasound and orbital computed tomography were used for diagnosis. PBMCs were isolated from more than 9 ml of fresh peripheral blood by Ficoll-Paque density gradient centrifugation. Total RNA was extracted using Trizol reagent, and RNA quality was checked on an Agilent 2100 Bioanalyzer. For repertoire sequencing, TCR beta CDR3 regions were amplified from RNA transcripts. The first round of RT-PCR was done with HTBI primers and the Qiagen OneStep RT-PCR kit, and was followed by a second round of multiplex PCR, then size selection and purification. Libraries were sequenced paired-end with 100 bp reads on an Illumina HiSeq2000. On the authors' methods: SOAPnuke was used to process the reads, removing any read that contained adapters or uncalled bases, had a mean Phred below 15, or lacked an exact match to the constant primer or identifier. COPE v1.2.5 was used to merge high-quality paired reads. Unique nucleotide sequences were defined as clonotypes and aligned to IMGT TRB V, D and J references using MiTCR v1.1. Only V-J combinations with frequency above 0.0001 were analysed, covering over 99% of repertoires. A TCR clonal expansion and chaos score per V-J combination was defined as the ratio of F50 clonal expansion to chaos observed in the TCRdist matrix. Features were reduced by Welch's t-statistics and random forest to some 13 V-J combinations, which fed a naive Bayes classifier. Thyroid-blood repertoire similarity was quantified with the Morisita-Horn index. Through fastp at Q25 and MiXCR, TCRdb rebuilt clones from the public reads, retaining in-frame beta chains. Every CDR3 protein is listed once, alongside the most common genes and DNA of its rows. The V and J calls were determined by TCRdb, not by the authors. Within this sample are hundreds of thousands of distinct CDR3 sequences, with 22% of them counted one time only. Clones ranked in the top ten supply around 6.9% of the sample.

There are a few counts of this clonotype. Its recognized antigen is unknown. There are no base qualities to consult, and no much larger clone falls within one base. The CDR3, from cysteine to phenylalanine, totals 13 residues. The read is trimmed to its CDR3 DNA, 39 bases read in frame from base 1. According to the germline V gene, CDR1 reads SNHLY and CDR2 reads FYNNEI. V has 7 bases trimmed and J has 3 bases trimmed; junction bases matching no gene number 3. The rearranged chain carries TRBV2 and TRBJ1-1, with 9 bases in between that match TRBD1. The source material was peripheral blood. This clonotype was obtained from a woman between 18 and 29 years old with stable Graves' hyperthyroidism. Some clones in this sample may be carry-over from other donors' samples. Donor details come from another sample of the same person, matched by shared clones. The DNA sequence follows: TGTGCCAGCAAACAGGGGGCCTACACTGAAGCTTTCTTT. Translated, it reads CASKQGAYTEAFF.